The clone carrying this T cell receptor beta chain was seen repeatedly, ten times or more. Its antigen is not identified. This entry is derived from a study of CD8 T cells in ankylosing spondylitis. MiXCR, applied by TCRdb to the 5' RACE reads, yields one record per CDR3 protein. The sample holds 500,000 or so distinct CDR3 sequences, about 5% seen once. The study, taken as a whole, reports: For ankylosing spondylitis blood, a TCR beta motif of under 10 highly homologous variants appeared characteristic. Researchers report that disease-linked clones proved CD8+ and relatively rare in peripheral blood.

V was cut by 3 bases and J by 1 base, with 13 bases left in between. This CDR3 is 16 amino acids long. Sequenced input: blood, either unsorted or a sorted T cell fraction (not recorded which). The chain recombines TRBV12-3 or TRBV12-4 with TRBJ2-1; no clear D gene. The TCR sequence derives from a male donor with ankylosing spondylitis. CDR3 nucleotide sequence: TGTGCCAGCAGTTTCCCAGCCTTGCGATCCTACAATGAGCAGTTCTTC. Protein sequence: CASSFPALRSYNEQFF.